The T cell receptor beta chain under discussion was sequenced for a study of blood T cell repertoires in COVID-19. Study background: The cDNA or gDNA used as material had been derived from T cells, B-cell-depleted T cells, or PBMCs.

On this clone itself: Other nucleotide sequences from this sample produce the same CDR3.

Trimming shortened V by 0 bases and J by 0 bases, and 8 bases separated the two germline ends. The CDR3 is made up of 15 amino acids. Germline CDR1 MNHEY, CDR2 SVGAGI. In the authors' methods: Reference gene primer amplification yielded estimated nucleated cell counts. The table came from immunoSEQ multiplex PCR; TCRdb's copy has only in-frame clones and leaves some out. That table is the source of V, J and clone size, and D and trimming were worked out from the DNA. The table shows some 100,000 clones, with roughly 81% occurring only once. The clonotype comes from a human donor in a cohort sampled during active COVID-19. V and J are TRBV6-5 and TRBJ1-2, with TRBD1 as a possible D gene (6 bases). The sequenced sample consisted of peripheral blood. CDR3 bases: TGTGCCAGCAGTTACTCGGGGGCAGCTAACTATGGCTACACCTTC. Translated, it gives CASSYSGAANYGYTF.